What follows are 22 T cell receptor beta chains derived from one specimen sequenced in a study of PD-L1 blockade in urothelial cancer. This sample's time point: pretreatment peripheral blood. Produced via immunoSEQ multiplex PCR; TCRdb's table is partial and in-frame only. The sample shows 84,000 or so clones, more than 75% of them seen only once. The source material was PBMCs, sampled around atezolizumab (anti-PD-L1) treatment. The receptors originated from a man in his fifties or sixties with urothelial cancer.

The CDR3: CASSYTDEQYF. The CDR3 region has the DNA TGTGCCAGCAGTTACACAGACGAGCAGTACTTC. The chain employs TRBV6-6 and TRBJ2-7; D remains unclear. Germline CDR1 MNHNY, CDR2 SVGAGI (reference sequence). V was shortened by 2 bases and J by 5 bases, with 4 bases between the two germline ends. There are 11 residues in the CDR3.

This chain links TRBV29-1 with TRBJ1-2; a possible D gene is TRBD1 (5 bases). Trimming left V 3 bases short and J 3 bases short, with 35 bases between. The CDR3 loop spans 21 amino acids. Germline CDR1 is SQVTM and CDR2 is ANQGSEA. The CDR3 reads CSVDPGVGGVSTLRGDYGYTF. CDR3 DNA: TGCAGCGTTGATCCGGGAGTGGGAGGGGTCAGCACCTTAAGAGGGGACTATGGCTACACCTTC. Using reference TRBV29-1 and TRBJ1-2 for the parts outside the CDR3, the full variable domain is SAVISQKPSRDICQRGTSLTIQCQVDSQVTMMFWYRQQPGQSLTLIATANQGSEATYESGFVIDKFPISRPNLTFSTLTVSNMSPEDSSIYLCSVDPGVGGVSTLRGDYGYTFGSGTRLTVV.

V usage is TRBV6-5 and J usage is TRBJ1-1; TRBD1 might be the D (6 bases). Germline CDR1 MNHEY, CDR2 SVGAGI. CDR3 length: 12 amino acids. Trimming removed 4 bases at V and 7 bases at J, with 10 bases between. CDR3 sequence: CASSFVTGEAFF. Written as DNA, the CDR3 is TGTGCCAGCAGTTTTGTGACAGGTGAAGCTTTCTTT.

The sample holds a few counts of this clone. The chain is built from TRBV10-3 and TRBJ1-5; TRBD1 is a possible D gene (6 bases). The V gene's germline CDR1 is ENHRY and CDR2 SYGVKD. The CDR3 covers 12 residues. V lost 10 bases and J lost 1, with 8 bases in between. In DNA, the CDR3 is TGTGCCACCGGACAGAGCAATCAGCCCCAGCATTTT. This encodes CATGQSNQPQHF.

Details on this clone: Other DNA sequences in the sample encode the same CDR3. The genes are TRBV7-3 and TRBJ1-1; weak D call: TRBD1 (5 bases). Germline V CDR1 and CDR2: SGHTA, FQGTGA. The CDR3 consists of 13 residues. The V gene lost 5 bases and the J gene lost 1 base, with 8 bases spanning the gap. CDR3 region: CASSLQGNTEAFF. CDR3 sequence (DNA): TGTGCCAGCAGCCTCCAGGGGAACACTGAAGCTTTCTTT.

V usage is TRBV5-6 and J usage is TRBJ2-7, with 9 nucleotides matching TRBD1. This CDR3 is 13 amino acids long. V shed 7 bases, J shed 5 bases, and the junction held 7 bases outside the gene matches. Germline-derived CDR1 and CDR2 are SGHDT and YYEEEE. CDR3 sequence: CASGGTGLHEQYF. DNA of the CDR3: TGTGCCAGCGGCGGGACAGGGCTCCACGAGCAGTACTTC. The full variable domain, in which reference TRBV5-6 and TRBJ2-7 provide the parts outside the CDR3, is DAGVTQSPTHLIKTRGQQVTLRCSPKSGHDTVSWYQQALGQGPQFIFQYYEEEERQRGNFPDRFSGHQFPNYSSELNVNALLLGDSALYLCASGGTGLHEQYFGPGTRLTVT.

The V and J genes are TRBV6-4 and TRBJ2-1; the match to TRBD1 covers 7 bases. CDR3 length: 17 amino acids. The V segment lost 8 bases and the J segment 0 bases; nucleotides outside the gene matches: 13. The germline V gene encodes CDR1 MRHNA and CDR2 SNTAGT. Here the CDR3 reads CASSRQPGQYSYNEQFF. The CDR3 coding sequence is TGTGCCAGCTCAAGGCAACCGGGACAGTACTCCTACAATGAGCAGTTCTTC.

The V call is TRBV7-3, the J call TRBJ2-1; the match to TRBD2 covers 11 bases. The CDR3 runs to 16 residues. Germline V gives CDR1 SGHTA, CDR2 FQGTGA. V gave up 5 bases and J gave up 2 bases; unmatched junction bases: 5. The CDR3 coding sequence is TGTGCCAGCAGCACACTAGCGGGAGCAACCTACAATGAGCAGTTCTTC. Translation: CASSTLAGATYNEQFF.

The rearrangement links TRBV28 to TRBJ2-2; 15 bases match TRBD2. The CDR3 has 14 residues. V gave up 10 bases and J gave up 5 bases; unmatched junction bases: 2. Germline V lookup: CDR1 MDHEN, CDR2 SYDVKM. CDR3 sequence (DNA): TGTGCCACCGGACTAGCGGGAGGGACCGGGGAGCTGTTTTTT. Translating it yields CATGLAGGTGELFF.

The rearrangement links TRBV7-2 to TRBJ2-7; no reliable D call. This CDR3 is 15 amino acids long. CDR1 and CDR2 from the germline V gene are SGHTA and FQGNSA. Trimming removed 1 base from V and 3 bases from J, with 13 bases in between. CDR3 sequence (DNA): TGTGCCAGCAGCTTAGATCATAGAGGTCACTACGAGCAGTACTTC. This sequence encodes CASSLDHRGHYEQYF.

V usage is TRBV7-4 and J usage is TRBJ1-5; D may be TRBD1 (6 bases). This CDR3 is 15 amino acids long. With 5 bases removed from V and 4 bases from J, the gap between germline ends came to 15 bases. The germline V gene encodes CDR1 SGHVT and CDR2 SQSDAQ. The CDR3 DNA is TGTGCCAGCAGCACTGAATGGGGGCGAAATCAGCCCCAGCATTTT. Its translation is CASSTEWGRNQPQHF.

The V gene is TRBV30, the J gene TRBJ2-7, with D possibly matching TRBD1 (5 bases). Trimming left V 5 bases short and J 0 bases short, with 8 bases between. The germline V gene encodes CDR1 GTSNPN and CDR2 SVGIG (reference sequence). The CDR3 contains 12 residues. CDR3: CAWDSSSYEQYF. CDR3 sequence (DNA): TGTGCCTGGGACAGTTCCTCCTACGAGCAGTACTTC.

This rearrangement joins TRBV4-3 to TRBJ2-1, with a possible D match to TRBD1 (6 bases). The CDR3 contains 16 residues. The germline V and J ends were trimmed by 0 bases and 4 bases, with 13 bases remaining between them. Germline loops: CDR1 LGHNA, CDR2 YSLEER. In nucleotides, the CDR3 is TGCGCCAGCAGCCAAGATTCGGGACAAAGGTACAATGAGCAGTTCTTC. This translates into CASSQDSGQRYNEQFF.

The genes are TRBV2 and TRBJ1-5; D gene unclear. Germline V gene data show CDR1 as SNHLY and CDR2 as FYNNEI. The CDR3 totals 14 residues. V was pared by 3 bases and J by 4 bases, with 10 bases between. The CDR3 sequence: CASSDVGENQPQHF. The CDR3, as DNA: TGTGCCAGCAGTGACGTTGGGGAGAATCAGCCCCAGCATTTT.

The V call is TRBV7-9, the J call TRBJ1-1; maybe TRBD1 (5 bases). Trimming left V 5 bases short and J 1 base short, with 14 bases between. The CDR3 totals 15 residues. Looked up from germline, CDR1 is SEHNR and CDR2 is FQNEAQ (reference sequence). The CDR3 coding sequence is TGTGCCAGCAGCCTCTCGACGGGGGGGAACACTGAAGCTTTCTTT. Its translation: CASSLSTGGNTEAFF. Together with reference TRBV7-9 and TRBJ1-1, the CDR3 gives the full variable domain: DTGVSQNPRHKITKRGQNVTFRCDPISEHNRLYWYRQTLGQGPEFLTYFQNEAQLEKSRLLSDRFSAERPKGSFSTLEIQRTEQGDSAMYLCASSLSTGGNTEAFFGQGTRLTVV.

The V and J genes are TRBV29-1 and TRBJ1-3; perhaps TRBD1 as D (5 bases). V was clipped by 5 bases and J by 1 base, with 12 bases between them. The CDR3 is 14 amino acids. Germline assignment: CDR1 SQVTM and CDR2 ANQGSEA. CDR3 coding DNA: TGCAGCGTTTTTTTGGGACTATCTGGAAACACCATATATTTT. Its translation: CSVFLGLSGNTIYF.

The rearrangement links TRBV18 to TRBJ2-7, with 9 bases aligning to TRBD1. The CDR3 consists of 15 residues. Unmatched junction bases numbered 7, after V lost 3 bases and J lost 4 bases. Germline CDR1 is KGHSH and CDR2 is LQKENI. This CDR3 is CASSPRTGEGYEQYF. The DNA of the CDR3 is TGTGCCAGCTCACCGAGGACAGGGGAAGGATACGAGCAGTACTTC.

The CDR3 spells CATSLSGANVLTF. The CDR3 DNA is TGTGCCACCTCTTTATCTGGGGCCAACGTCCTGACTTTC. V gene TRBV6-6 combines with J gene TRBJ2-6; D is ambiguous. The CDR3 is 13 residues long. The V end lost 10 bases, the J end lost 1 base, and 8 bases lay between the germline ends. Per germline, CDR1 MNHNY and CDR2 SVGAGI (reference sequence).

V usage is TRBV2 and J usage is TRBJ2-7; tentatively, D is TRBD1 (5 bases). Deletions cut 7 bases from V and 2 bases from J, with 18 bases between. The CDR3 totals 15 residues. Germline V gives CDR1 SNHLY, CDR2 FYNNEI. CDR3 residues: CASNPQGRQAYEQYF. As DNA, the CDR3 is TGTGCCAGCAACCCCCAGGGTAGGCAGGCCTACGAGCAGTACTTC.

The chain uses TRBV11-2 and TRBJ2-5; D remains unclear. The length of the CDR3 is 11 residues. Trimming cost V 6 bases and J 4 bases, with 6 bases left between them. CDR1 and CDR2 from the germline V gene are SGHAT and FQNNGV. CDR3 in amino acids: CASRTLETQYF. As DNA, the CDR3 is TGTGCCAGCAGAACTTTAGAGACCCAGTACTTC.

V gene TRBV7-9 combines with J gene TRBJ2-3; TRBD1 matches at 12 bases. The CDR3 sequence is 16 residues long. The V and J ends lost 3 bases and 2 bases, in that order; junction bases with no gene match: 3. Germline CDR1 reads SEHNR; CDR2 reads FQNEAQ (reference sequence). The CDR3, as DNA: TGTGCCAGCAGCTTCGGGACAGGGGGCTACACAGATACGCAGTATTTT. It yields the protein CASSFGTGGYTDTQYF.

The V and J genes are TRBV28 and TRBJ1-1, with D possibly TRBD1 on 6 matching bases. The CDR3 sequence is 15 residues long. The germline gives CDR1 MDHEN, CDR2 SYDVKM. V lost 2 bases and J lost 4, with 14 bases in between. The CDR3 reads CASSLRGGGATEAFF. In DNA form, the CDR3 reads TGTGCCAGCAGTTTACGAGGCGGGGGGGCCACTGAAGCTTTCTTT. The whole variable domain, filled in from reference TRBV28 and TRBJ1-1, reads DVKVTQSSRYLVKRTGEKVFLECVQDMDHENMFWYRQDPGLGLRLIYFSYDVKMKEKGDIPEGYSVSREKKERFSLILESASTNQTSMYLCASSLRGGGATEAFFGQGTRLTVV.